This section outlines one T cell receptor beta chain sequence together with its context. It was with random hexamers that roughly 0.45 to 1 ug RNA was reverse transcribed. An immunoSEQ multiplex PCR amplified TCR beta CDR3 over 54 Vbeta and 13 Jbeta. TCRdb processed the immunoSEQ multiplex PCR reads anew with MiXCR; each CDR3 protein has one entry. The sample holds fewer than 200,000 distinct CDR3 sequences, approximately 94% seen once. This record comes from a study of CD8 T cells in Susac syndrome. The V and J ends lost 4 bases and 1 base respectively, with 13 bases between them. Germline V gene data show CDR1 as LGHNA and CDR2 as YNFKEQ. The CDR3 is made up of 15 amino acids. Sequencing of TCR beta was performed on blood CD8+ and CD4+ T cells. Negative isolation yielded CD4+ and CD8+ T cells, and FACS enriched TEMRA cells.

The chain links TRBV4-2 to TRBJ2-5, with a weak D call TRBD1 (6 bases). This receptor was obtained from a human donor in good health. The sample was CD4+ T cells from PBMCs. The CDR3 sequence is CASSLSRGSQETQYF. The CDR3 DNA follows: TGTGCCAGCAGCCTCTCAAGGGGGAGCCAAGAGACCCAGTACTTC.